Each of the 28 T cell receptor beta chains below was sequenced from the same sample in a study of T cell responses to AZD1222 COVID-19 vaccine. Profiling relied on immunoSEQ multiplex PCR, and the TCRdb table lists in-frame clones only, not all of them. The sample lists 55,000 to 65,000 clones, over 75% occurring once. The specimen comprised peripheral blood, sampled on day 0 of AZD1222 vaccination. The receptors derive from an adult in good health.

The V and J genes are TRBV19 and TRBJ1-2, with TRBD1 as a possible D gene (6 bases). The V end lost 3 bases, the J end lost 3 bases, and 11 bases lay between the germline ends. CDR1 LNHDA and CDR2 SQIVND come from the germline V gene (reference sequence). The CDR3 is 14 residues long. CDR3 nucleotide sequence: TGTGCCAGTAGTATCAAGGCAGGGGACTATGGCTACACCTTC. Its translation: CASSIKAGDYGYTF.

This rearrangement joins TRBV7-8 to TRBJ1-5; D is possibly TRBD1 (6 bases). This CDR3 has 15 residues. Trimming cost V 1 base and J 0 bases, with 7 bases left between them. CDR1 is SGHVS, CDR2 FQNEAQ, per germline. CDR3 in DNA: TGTGCCAGCAGCTTAGGACAGGTTAGCAATCAGCCCCAGCATTTT. As protein: CASSLGQVSNQPQHF.

V usage is TRBV28 and J usage is TRBJ1-6; perhaps TRBD1 as D (5 bases). The germline gives CDR1 MDHEN, CDR2 SYDVKM. Deletions cut 6 bases from V and 10 bases from J, with 10 bases between. The CDR3 runs 12 residues. CDR3 nucleotides: TGTGCCAGCAGCTGGGGGGGATCACCCCTCCACTTT. This codes for CASSWGGSPLHF.

This clone is a singleton in its sample. The chain couples TRBV11-3 to TRBJ2-1, with TRBD1 identical over 7 bases. The junction had 2 bases not matched to a gene; V was cut back by 5 bases and J by 4 bases. Germline lookup yields CDR1 SGHNT and CDR2 YENEEA. The CDR3 is 13 residues long. CDR3 region: CASSGTAYNEQFF. CDR3 sequence (DNA): TGTGCCAGCAGCGGGACAGCATACAATGAGCAGTTCTTC.

The rearrangement uses TRBV9 and TRBJ2-7; 10 bases match TRBD1. CDR1 and CDR2 from the germline V gene are SGDLS and YYNGEE. The CDR3 length is 15 residues. V was clipped by 0 bases and J by 6 bases; unmatched bases: 6. CDR3: CASSVGGTGDSEQYF. Here the CDR3 DNA reads TGTGCCAGCAGCGTAGGAGGGACAGGGGATTCCGAGCAGTACTTC.

The chain couples TRBV6-2 or TRBV6-3 to TRBJ2-3; D is possibly TRBD1 or TRBD2 (6 bases each). V was clipped by 0 bases and J by 9 bases, with 10 bases between them. The germline V gene has CDR1 MNHEY and CDR2 SVGEGT. The CDR3 has 13 residues. CDR3 amino acids: CASSYSSGATQYF. DNA of the CDR3: TGTGCCAGCAGTTACTCTTCGGGGGCAACGCAGTATTTT.

The V gene is TRBV19, the J gene TRBJ2-3; D remains unclear. V was pared by 2 bases and J by 0 bases, with 9 bases between. The length of the CDR3 is 15 residues. Germline CDR1 is LNHDA and CDR2 is SQIVND (reference sequence). DNA of the CDR3: TGTGCCAGTAGTATATTGGGTTCTAGCACAGATACGCAGTATTTT. Translated, it gives CASSILGSSTDTQYF.

V and J are TRBV6-5 and TRBJ1-2; D remains unclear. The ends were cut back, 8 bases at V and 0 bases at J, with 10 bases in the middle. CDR1 is MNHEY, CDR2 SVGAGI, per germline. CDR3 length equals 13 residues. CDR3 in amino acids: CASGWVTNYGYTF. The CDR3 bases are TGTGCCAGCGGGTGGGTCACTAACTATGGCTACACCTTC.

This clone was seen a single time. The rearrangement uses TRBV27 and TRBJ2-3, with 13 bases matching TRBD2. V shed 5 bases, J shed 6 bases, and the junction held 5 bases outside the gene matches. CDR3 size: 15 residues. Germline V lookup: CDR1 MNHEY, CDR2 SMNVEV (reference sequence). The CDR3 DNA reads TGTGCCAGCAGTATACTAGCGGGGGGGCCGGATACGCAGTATTTT. It is translated as CASSILAGGPDTQYF.

About this clone itself: The sample holds other DNA sequences that translate to the same CDR3. This chain joins TRBV27 and TRBJ1-5, with 9 bases identical to TRBD1. The CDR3 has 14 amino acids. Trimming cost V 6 bases and J 2 bases; bases outside gene matches: 2. CDR1 MNHEY and CDR2 SMNVEV come from the germline V gene (reference sequence). The CDR3 here is CASSWTGGNQPQHF. In DNA, the CDR3 is TGTGCCAGCAGCTGGACAGGGGGCAATCAGCCCCAGCATTTT.

DNA for the CDR3: TGTGCCAGTAGCAGACTAGCGGGGGGACAAGAGACCCAGTACTTC. This translates into CASSRLAGGQETQYF. The genes are TRBV19 and TRBJ2-5; 13 bases map to TRBD2. The CDR3 consists of 15 residues. Germline CDR1 LNHDA, CDR2 SQIVND (reference sequence). The trim removed 6 bases at V and 2 bases at J, leaving 3 bases unmatched.

This clone rates as medium-sized. The chain employs TRBV28 and TRBJ2-2; no firm D call. The CDR3 extends over 16 amino acids. Germline loops: CDR1 MDHEN, CDR2 SYDVKM. The V and J ends lost 5 bases and 5 bases respectively, with 18 bases between them. This chain's CDR3 is CASSLPILPETGELFF. CDR3 nucleotide sequence: TGTGCCAGCAGTCTACCCATCCTACCGGAAACCGGGGAGCTGTTTTTT.

The chain has TRBV30 and TRBJ2-7; D is unresolved. This CDR3 comprises 13 residues. CDR1 GTSNPN and CDR2 SVGIG come from the germline V gene (reference sequence). The V end was cut by 4 bases, the J end by 3 bases, with 13 bases between. The CDR3, as DNA: TGTGCCTGGAACCAGGAACCAAGCTACGAGCAGTACTTC. It is translated as CAWNQEPSYEQYF. Using reference TRBV30 and TRBJ2-7 for the parts outside the CDR3, the full variable domain is SQTIHQWPATLVQPVGSPLSLECTVEGTSNPNLYWYRQAAGRGLQLLFYSVGIGQISSEVPQNLSASRPQDRQFILSSKKLLLSDSGFYLCAWNQEPSYEQYFGPGTRLTVT.

CDR3 nucleotide sequence: TGCGCCAGCAGCTTTGGTGTCGGGGGAAACATTCAGTACTTC. Protein sequence: CASSFGVGGNIQYF. The chain joins TRBV5-1 to TRBJ2-4; a weak D match, TRBD2 (6 bases). CDR3 size: 14 residues. V shed 2 bases and J shed 6 bases, with 12 bases lying between them. Per the germline V gene, CDR1 is SGHRS and CDR2 is YFSETQ.

The count of this clone is one. The chain joins TRBV5-4 to TRBJ2-2, with a possible D match to TRBD2 (5 bases). The germline V and J ends were trimmed by 3 bases and 6 bases, with 12 bases remaining between them. CDR3 size: 14 residues. Germline V lookup: CDR1 SGHNT, CDR2 YYREEE (reference sequence). The CDR3 region is CASSSRRVAGELFF. The CDR3 DNA follows: TGTGCCAGCAGCTCCCGGCGGGTGGCCGGGGAGCTGTTTTTT.

This chain uses TRBV19 with TRBJ2-7; the D gene is possibly TRBD2 (7 bases). Trimming cost V 6 bases and J 3 bases, with 15 bases left between them. Germline loops: CDR1 LNHDA, CDR2 SQIVND (reference sequence). The CDR3 is made up of 14 amino acids. In DNA, the CDR3 is TGTGCCAGTAGCCTTGGGGGGGGGCTCTACGAGCAGTACTTC. Translating gives CASSLGGGLYEQYF.

The chain recombines TRBV6-5 with TRBJ1-2, with unresolved D. V was pared by 7 bases and J by 6 bases, with 15 bases between. The length of the CDR3 is 13 residues. Per the germline V gene, CDR1 is MNHEY and CDR2 is SVGAGI. This CDR3 is CASNMAYKDGYTF. DNA of the CDR3: TGTGCCAGCAACATGGCCTATAAGGATGGCTACACCTTC.

The rearrangement uses TRBV28 and TRBJ1-1, with D possibly matching TRBD1 (5 bases). This CDR3 has 17 residues. Germline assignment: CDR1 MDHEN and CDR2 SYDVKM. V dropped 6 bases and J dropped 1 base, with 21 bases sitting between them. The CDR3 region is CASSPVSGRGANTEAFF. The DNA for the CDR3 is TGTGCCAGCAGCCCGGTCTCGGGGAGGGGCGCGAACACTGAAGCTTTCTTT.

The genes are TRBV7-3 and TRBJ1-3; possibly TRBD1 for D (5 bases). Trimming pared 4 bases from V and 9 bases from J, leaving 16 bases between. This CDR3 has 14 amino acids. Germline loops: CDR1 SGHTA, CDR2 FQGTGA. CDR3 residues: CASSSSPSGGTIYF. CDR3 in DNA: TGTGCCAGCAGCTCTTCTCCTTCCGGGGGCACCATATATTTT.

The rearrangement links TRBV11-2 to TRBJ2-7; D may correspond to TRBD1 or TRBD2 (6 bases each). The CDR3 totals 14 residues. The germline V and J ends were trimmed by 1 base and 5 bases, with 12 bases remaining between them. Germline CDR1 reads SGHAT; CDR2 reads FQNNGV. The CDR3: CASSLGWGANEQYF. CDR3 nucleotide sequence: TGTGCCAGCAGCTTAGGTTGGGGGGCTAACGAGCAGTACTTC.

The V gene is TRBV10-3, the J gene TRBJ2-2, with a possible D match to TRBD1 (5 bases). CDR1 ENHRY and CDR2 SYGVKD come from the germline V gene. The CDR3 has 14 residues. With 10 bases removed from V and 0 bases from J, the gap between germline ends came to 12 bases. CDR3 loop: CATKGPANTGELFF. CDR3 bases: TGTGCCACTAAGGGGCCCGCGAACACCGGGGAGCTGTTTTTT.

The CDR3 region is CASSDQGSTEAFF. The CDR3 nucleotides read TGCGCCAGCAGTGACCAGGGGAGCACTGAAGCTTTCTTT. This sequence joins TRBV10-2 and TRBJ1-1; tentative D call: TRBD1 (6 bases). Germline loops: CDR1 WSHSY, CDR2 SAAADI. This CDR3 contains 13 residues. V lost 3 bases, J lost 4 bases, and 9 bases lay in between.

This clone was found a few times. The V call is TRBV10-3, the J call TRBJ1-6, with D perhaps matching TRBD1 (6 bases). The V gene lost 2 bases and the J gene lost 7 bases, with 6 bases spanning the gap. The CDR3 loop spans 13 amino acids. Germline V CDR1 and CDR2: ENHRY, SYGVKD. The CDR3: CAISETGNSPLHF. CDR3 sequence (DNA): TGTGCCATCAGTGAGACAGGGAATTCACCCCTCCACTTT.

The V and J genes are TRBV5-8 and TRBJ1-6; D may be TRBD1 (5 bases). Germline V CDR1 and CDR2: SGHTS, YDEGEE. This CDR3 is built from 14 residues. V lost 0 bases and J lost 9, with 10 bases in between. CDR3 residues: CASSLAQGTSPLHF. CDR3 nucleotides: TGTGCCAGCAGCTTGGCCCAGGGAACTTCACCCCTCCACTTT.

This sequence joins TRBV3-1 (or the pseudogene TRBV3-2) and TRBJ1-1; possibly TRBD1 for D (5 bases). The CDR3 loop spans 15 amino acids. The V gene's germline CDR1 is LGHDT and CDR2 YNNKEL (reference sequence). Trimming took 3 bases from V and 4 from J, leaving 15 bases between them. The CDR3 DNA is TGTGCCAGCAGCCATCAACAGGTCTCTCTCACTGAAGCTTTCTTT. Residues: CASSHQQVSLTEAFF.

The rearrangement joins TRBV27 to TRBJ1-6; no firm D call. CDR1 and CDR2 from the germline V gene are MNHEY and SMNVEV (reference sequence). Trimming shortened V by 9 bases and J by 7 bases, and 16 bases separated the two germline ends. The CDR3 sequence is 14 residues long. The CDR3 region is CARVAGLPNSPLHF. In nucleotides, the CDR3 is TGTGCCAGAGTCGCCGGACTCCCAAATTCACCCCTCCACTTT.

The V gene is TRBV28, the J gene TRBJ1-2, with D uncertain. Germline lookup yields CDR1 MDHEN and CDR2 SYDVKM. Trimming shortened V by 5 bases and J by 14 bases, and 15 bases separated the two germline ends. This CDR3 region has 11 residues. CDR3 coding DNA: TGTGCCAGCAGTAGCCGCGGGGTCTTAACCTTC. Translation gives CASSSRGVLTF.

This chain connects TRBV28 to TRBJ2-3; 7 bases match TRBD1. Germline lookup yields CDR1 MDHEN and CDR2 SYDVKM. This CDR3 has 15 amino acids. J lost 2 bases, V lost 5 bases, and 7 bases had no gene match. CDR3 nucleotides: TGTGCCAGCAGTCGTGACAGGGCCTTCACAGATACGCAGTATTTT. Residues: CASSRDRAFTDTQYF.